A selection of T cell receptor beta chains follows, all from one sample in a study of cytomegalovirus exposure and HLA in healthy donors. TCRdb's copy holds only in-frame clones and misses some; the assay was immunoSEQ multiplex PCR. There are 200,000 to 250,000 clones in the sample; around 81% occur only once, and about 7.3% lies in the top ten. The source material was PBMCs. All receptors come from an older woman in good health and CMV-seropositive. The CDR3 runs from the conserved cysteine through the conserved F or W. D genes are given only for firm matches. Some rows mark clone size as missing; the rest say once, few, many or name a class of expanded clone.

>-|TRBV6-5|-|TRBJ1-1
CASSYSPRNTEAFF
TGTGCCAGCAGTTACTCACCCAGGAACACTGAAGCTTTCTTT
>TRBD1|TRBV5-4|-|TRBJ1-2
CASSLKDRDYGYTF
TGTGCCAGCAGCTTAAAGGACAGGGACTATGGCTACACCTTC
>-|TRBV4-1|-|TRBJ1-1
CASSPLGRARRLYTEAFF
TGCGCCAGCAGCCCCCTCGGCAGGGCGCGGCGATTATACACTGAAGCTTTCTTT
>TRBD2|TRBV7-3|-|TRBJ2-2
CASSFGTSGLELFF
TGTGCCAGCAGCTTCGGGACTAGCGGTCTGGAGCTGTTTTTT
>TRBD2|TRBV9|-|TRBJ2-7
CASSVDPAGAYEQYF
TGTGCCAGCAGCGTAGATCCAGCGGGAGCATACGAGCAGTACTTC
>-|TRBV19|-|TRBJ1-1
CASSIGGLGAFF
TGTGCCAGTAGTATAGGGGGCCTGGGAGCTTTCTTT
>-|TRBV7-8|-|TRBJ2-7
CASSLTYEQYF
TGTGCCAGCAGCTTAACATACGAGCAGTACTTC
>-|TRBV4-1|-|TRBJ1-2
CASSQGGPGSNYGYTF
TGCGCCAGCAGCCAAGGAGGCCCAGGGTCGAACTATGGCTACACCTTC
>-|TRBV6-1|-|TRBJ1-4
CAGARDTTNEKLFF
TGTGCCGGAGCCCGGGACACGACTAATGAAAAACTGTTTTTT
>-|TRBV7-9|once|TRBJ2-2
CASSSPSDRPQNTGELFF
TGTGCCAGCAGCTCGCCCTCCGACAGACCCCAGAACACCGGGGAGCTGTTTTTT
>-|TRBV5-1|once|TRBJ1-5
CASSLEGVPNQPQHF
TGCGCCAGCAGCTTGGAGGGGGTACCCAATCAGCCCCAGCATTTT
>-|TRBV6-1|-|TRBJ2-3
CASSGPGGGGTDTQYF
TGTGCCAGCAGTGGCCCCGGGGGAGGGGGTACAGATACGCAGTATTTT
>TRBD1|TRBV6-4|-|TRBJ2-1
CASRPDRGSYNEQFF
TGTGCCAGCAGACCGGACAGGGGATCTTACAATGAGCAGTTCTTC
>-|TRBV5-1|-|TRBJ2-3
CASSFYAGPEDTQYF
TGCGCCAGCAGCTTTTATGCGGGACCGGAGGATACGCAGTATTTT
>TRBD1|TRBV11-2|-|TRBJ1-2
CASSFDRASYGYTF
TGTGCCAGCAGCTTCGACAGGGCCTCCTATGGCTACACCTTC
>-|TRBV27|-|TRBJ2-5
CASSLSGTSWETQYF
TGTGCCAGCAGTTTATCCGGTACGAGTTGGGAGACCCAGTACTTC
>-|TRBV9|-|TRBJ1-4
CASSFQGGTNEKLFF
TGTGCCAGCAGCTTCCAGGGCGGAACTAATGAAAAACTGTTTTTT
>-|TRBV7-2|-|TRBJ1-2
CASSLGGQSGYTF
TGTGCCAGCAGCTTAGGAGGGCAGAGTGGCTACACCTTC
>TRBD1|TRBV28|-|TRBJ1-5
CASSLSPARGQVSYQPQHF
TGTGCCAGCAGTTTATCCCCCGCCCGGGGACAGGTTTCTTATCAGCCCCAGCATTTT
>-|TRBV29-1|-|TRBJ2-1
CSVGGSSSYNEQFF
TGCAGCGTTGGAGGGAGCAGCTCCTACAATGAGCAGTTCTTC
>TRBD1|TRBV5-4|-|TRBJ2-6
CASSTGQGSSGANVLTF
TGTGCCAGCAGCACCGGACAGGGAAGCTCTGGGGCCAACGTCCTGACTTTC
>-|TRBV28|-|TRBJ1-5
CASSLLRQPQHF
TGTGCCAGCAGTTTGCTAAGACAGCCCCAGCATTTT
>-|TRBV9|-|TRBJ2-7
CASSVDRGLYEQYF
TGTGCCAGCAGCGTCGACCGGGGACTCTACGAGCAGTACTTC
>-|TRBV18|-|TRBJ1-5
CASSPRLGDQPQHF
TGTGCCAGCTCACCACGGTTAGGGGATCAGCCCCAGCATTTT
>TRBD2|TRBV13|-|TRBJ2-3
CASSLRLAGGADTQYF
TGTGCCAGCAGCTTACGACTAGCGGGAGGCGCAGATACGCAGTATTTT
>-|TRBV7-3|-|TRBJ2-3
CASSPVSSSTDTQYF
TGTGCCAGCAGCCCCGTCTCTTCTAGCACAGATACGCAGTATTTT
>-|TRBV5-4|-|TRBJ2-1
CASSLGDGGIGYNEQFF
TGTGCCAGCAGCTTGGGGGATGGCGGGATTGGCTACAATGAGCAGTTCTTC
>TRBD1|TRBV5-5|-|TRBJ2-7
CASRPQGAAYEQYF
TGTGCCAGCAGGCCACAGGGGGCGGCCTACGAGCAGTACTTC
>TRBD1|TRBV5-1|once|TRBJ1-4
CASRDKTGTNEKLFF
TGCGCCAGCAGGGATAAGACAGGGACTAATGAAAAACTGTTTTTT
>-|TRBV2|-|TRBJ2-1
CASSSGTPGYNEQFF
TGTGCCAGCAGCTCCGGGACTCCCGGATACAATGAGCAGTTCTTC
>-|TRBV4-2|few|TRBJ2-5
CASSQNGGREETQYF
TGTGCCAGCAGCCAGAACGGGGGGCGCGAAGAGACCCAGTACTTC
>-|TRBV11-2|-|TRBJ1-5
CASSLNRGQPQHF
TGTGCCAGCAGCTTGAACCGGGGTCAGCCCCAGCATTTT
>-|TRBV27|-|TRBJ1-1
CASSPPGFVGGSTEAFF
TGTGCCAGCAGTCCCCCCGGTTTCGTGGGAGGGAGCACTGAAGCTTTCTTT
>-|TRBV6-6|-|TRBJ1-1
CASSYSEINTEAFF
TGTGCCAGCAGTTACTCGGAGATAAACACTGAAGCTTTCTTT
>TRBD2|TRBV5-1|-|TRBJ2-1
CASSLDPSGRPNEQFF
TGCGCCAGCAGCTTGGACCCCAGCGGGAGGCCCAATGAGCAGTTCTTC
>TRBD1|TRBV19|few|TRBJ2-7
CASQGTGAYEQYF
TGTGCCAGCCAAGGGACAGGGGCCTACGAGCAGTACTTC
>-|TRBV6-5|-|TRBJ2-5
CAISGSISPGGTQYF
TGTGCCATTTCGGGGAGTATATCCCCCGGAGGGACCCAGTACTTC
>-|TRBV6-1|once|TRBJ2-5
CASRANQETQYF
TGTGCCAGCAGAGCAAACCAAGAGACCCAGTACTTC
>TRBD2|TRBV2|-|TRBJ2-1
CASSPPGLAGSEQFF
TGTGCCAGCAGTCCCCCGGGACTAGCGGGAAGTGAGCAGTTCTTC
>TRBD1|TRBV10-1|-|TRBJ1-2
CASSGSRGSNYGYTF
TGCGCCAGCAGTGGTAGCAGGGGGAGTAACTATGGCTACACCTTC
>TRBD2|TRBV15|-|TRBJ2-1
CATSSTSDHEQFF
TGTGCCACCAGCAGTACTAGCGATCATGAGCAGTTCTTC
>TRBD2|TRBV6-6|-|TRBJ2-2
CASRLWTSGTTGELFF
TGTGCCAGCAGACTCTGGACTAGCGGGACCACCGGGGAGCTGTTTTTT
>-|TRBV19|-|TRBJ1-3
CASARTSGNTIYF
TGTGCCAGCGCCCGGACATCCGGAAACACCATATATTTT
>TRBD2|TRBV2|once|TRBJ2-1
CASSTSGKGYNEQFF
TGTGCCAGCAGCACTAGCGGGAAGGGCTACAATGAGCAGTTCTTC
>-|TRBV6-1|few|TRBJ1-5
CASSGKLTGPHYSNQPQHF
TGTGCCAGCAGTGGTAAATTGACAGGCCCACATTATAGCAATCAGCCCCAGCATTTT
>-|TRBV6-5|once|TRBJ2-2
CATQTAGELFF
TGTGCCACACAGACCGCCGGGGAGCTGTTTTTT
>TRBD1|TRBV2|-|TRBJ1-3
CASRDRAGNTIYF
TGTGCCAGCAGGGACAGGGCTGGAAACACCATATATTTT
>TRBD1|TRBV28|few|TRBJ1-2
CASRPGGTGDNYGYTF
TGTGCCAGCAGGCCGGGTGGGACAGGAGATAACTATGGCTACACCTTC
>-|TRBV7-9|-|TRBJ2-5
CASSPPGVGETQYF
TGTGCCAGCAGCCCTCCGGGGGTAGGGGAGACCCAGTACTTC
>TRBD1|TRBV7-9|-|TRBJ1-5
CATSTGGNQPQHF
TGTGCCACCTCGACAGGGGGCAATCAGCCCCAGCATTTT
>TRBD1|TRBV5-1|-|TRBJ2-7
CASSSGQVTSEQYF
TGCGCCAGCAGCTCCGGACAGGTGACAAGCGAGCAGTACTTC
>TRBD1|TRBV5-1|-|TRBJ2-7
CASSLDGLDRGHEQYF
TGCGCCAGCAGCCTCGACGGCCTGGACAGGGGCCACGAGCAGTACTTC
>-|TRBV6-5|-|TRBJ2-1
CASSPTPGRVNEQFF
TGTGCCAGCAGCCCAACCCCGGGCAGGGTCAATGAGCAGTTCTTC
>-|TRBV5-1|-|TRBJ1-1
CASSFRYGLEHGEAFF
TGCGCCAGCAGCTTCCGGTACGGACTGGAACATGGTGAAGCTTTCTTT
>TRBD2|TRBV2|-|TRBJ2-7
CASSEPTSGPHARQYF
TGTGCCAGCAGTGAACCGACTAGCGGTCCCCACGCACGGCAGTACTTC